The 29 T cell receptor beta chains in this list originate from one sample, sequenced in a study of shared T cell receptors in the human thymus. The method was immunoSEQ multiplex PCR; TCRdb's version includes in-frame clones alone and lacks a portion of them. The data hold some 640,000 clones, with around 87% observed a single time. Separately, the same data were catalogued under a study of human thymus T cells.

The sequenced sample consisted of thymocytes. These receptors all stem from a boy under three years old with a congenital heart defect.

As DNA, the CDR3 is TGTGCCAGCAGTGCACAAAGCGGGAGCCCGAACACCGGGGAGCTGTTTTTT. Residues: CASSAQSGSPNTGELFF. The chain links TRBV6-4 to TRBJ2-2; 8 nucleotides agree with TRBD2. V was pared by 4 bases and J by 0 bases, with 7 bases of the junction left unmatched. Germline CDR1 is MRHNA and CDR2 is SNTAGT. CDR3 length: 17 amino acids.

The gene calls are TRBV6-5 and TRBJ1-1; D might be TRBD1 (6 bases). This CDR3 is 15 amino acids long. Germline lookup yields CDR1 MNHEY and CDR2 SVGAGI. Trimming shortened V by 3 bases and J by 0 bases, and 11 bases separated the two germline ends. In nucleotides, the CDR3 is TGTGCCAGCAGTTATAGGCAGGGGATGAACACTGAAGCTTTCTTT. Protein sequence: CASSYRQGMNTEAFF.

V is TRBV19 and J is TRBJ1-2; 8 positions match TRBD1. Losses at the gene ends were 5 bases for V and 4 bases for J; bases not matched to a gene: 6. The CDR3 is 14 residues long. Germline V gene lookup returns CDR1 LNHDA and CDR2 SQIVND (reference sequence). CDR3 nucleotide sequence: TGTGCCAGTAGTCGGGCAGGGGGCCCCTATGGCTACACCTTC. It yields the protein CASSRAGGPYGYTF.

This chain connects TRBV6-6 to TRBJ2-7; 8 nucleotides align to TRBD2. CDR1 and CDR2 from the germline V gene are MNHNY and SVGAGI (reference sequence). After removal of 5 bases from V and 0 bases from J, the junction contained 0 bases not matched to a gene. This CDR3 is built from 13 residues. The CDR3 sequence: CASSGTSSYEQYF. The CDR3, as DNA: TGTGCCAGCAGTGGGACTAGCTCCTACGAGCAGTACTTC.

The V and J genes are TRBV6-1 and TRBJ1-5; TRBD1 agrees at 7 bases. Germline V gene lookup returns CDR1 MNHNS and CDR2 SASEGT. The trim removed 2 bases at V and 2 bases at J, leaving 0 bases unmatched. There are 14 residues in the CDR3. As DNA, the CDR3 is TGTGCCAGCAGTGAACAGGGGGGCAATCAGCCCCAGCATTTT. It translates to CASSEQGGNQPQHF.

The chain links TRBV6-6 to TRBJ1-1, with 7 bases matching TRBD1. Germline V gene lookup returns CDR1 MNHNY and CDR2 SVGAGI (reference sequence). This CDR3 spans 14 amino acids. Trimming at V came to 2 bases and at J to 7 bases, leaving 7 bases not matched to a gene. This CDR3 reads CASSYSDRDCEAFF. CDR3 DNA sequence: TGTGCCAGCAGTTACAGCGACAGGGACTGTGAAGCTTTCTTT.

The genes are TRBV7-9 and TRBJ2-7; TRBD1 matches 9 bases. This CDR3 contains 16 residues. Germline trimming cut 5 bases from V and 4 bases from J; bases unmatched to any gene: 12. From germline, CDR1 is SEHNR and CDR2 FQNEAQ (reference sequence). The CDR3 nucleotides are TGTGCCAGCAGCCCTCTCGAGGGACAGGGCTCGTACGAGCAGTACTTC. Translating it yields CASSPLEGQGSYEQYF.

This sequence joins TRBV5-6 and TRBJ2-2; D ambiguous. The germline CDR1 and CDR2 sequences are SGHDT and YYEEEE. CDR3 size: 19 residues. Trimming took 4 bases from V and 4 from J, leaving 26 bases between them. The CDR3 reads CASSRLIPKLKRFTGELFF. The DNA of the CDR3 is TGTGCCAGCAGCCGACTTATTCCGAAGCTGAAAAGGTTCACCGGGGAGCTGTTTTTT.

The genes are TRBV9 and TRBJ2-2; D remains unclear. CDR1 SGDLS and CDR2 YYNGEE come from the germline V gene. There are 13 residues in the CDR3. Trimming took 3 bases from V and 5 from J, leaving 8 bases between them. The CDR3 DNA reads as TGTGCCAGCAGCGCGAGAAAGACCGGGGAGCTGTTTTTT. Its translation is CASSARKTGELFF. Filled out from reference TRBV9 and TRBJ2-2, the complete variable domain reads DSGVTQTPKHLITATGQRVTLRCSPRSGDLSVYWYQQSLDQGLQFLIQYYNGEERAKGNILERFSAQQFPDLHSELNLSSLELGDSALYFCASSARKTGELFFGEGSRLTVL.

The chain carries TRBV28 and TRBJ2-7; D is possibly TRBD1 (6 bases). Between the trimmed V and J ends, which lost 2 bases and 0 bases, there was a span of 11 bases. The germline gives CDR1 MDHEN, CDR2 SYDVKM. The CDR3 extends over 15 amino acids. The CDR3 DNA reads as TGTGCCAGCAGTTTAAGGTCAGGGGTCTCCTACGAGCAGTACTTC. Translated, it gives CASSLRSGVSYEQYF.

This clone was picked up one time. The V call is TRBV11-3, the J call TRBJ1-2; tentatively, D is TRBD1 (5 bases). CDR1 and CDR2 (germline): SGHNT, YENEEA. V lost 1 base, J lost 1 base, and 7 bases lay in between. The CDR3 contains 14 residues. The DNA of the CDR3 is TGTGCCAGCAGCTTAGTACAGGATAACTATGGCTACACCTTC. It is translated as CASSLVQDNYGYTF. Full variable domain (rest looked up from reference TRBV11-3 and TRBJ1-2): EAGVVQSPRYKIIEKKQPVAFWCNPISGHNTLYWYLQNLGQGPELLIRYENEEAVDDSQLPKDRFSAERLKGVDSTLKIQPAELGDSAVYLCASSLVQDNYGYTFGSGTRLTVV.

The chain carries TRBV5-4 and TRBJ1-4; TRBD1 aligns across 7 bases. The CDR3 extends over 17 amino acids. From germline, CDR1 is SGHNT and CDR2 YYREEE (reference sequence). Trimming at V came to 4 bases and at J to 0 bases, leaving 9 bases not matched to a gene. The CDR3 is CASSLNDRAATNEKLFF. CDR3 nucleotide sequence: TGTGCCAGCAGCCTGAATGACAGGGCAGCAACTAATGAAAAACTGTTTTTT.

The chain joins TRBV28 to TRBJ2-3, with D perhaps TRBD1 (6 bases). This CDR3 has 17 residues. Germline loops: CDR1 MDHEN, CDR2 SYDVKM. With 5 bases removed from V and 6 bases from J, the gap between germline ends came to 24 bases. The DNA for the CDR3 is TGTGCCAGCAGTCTCACGGTCGGCGGACCAAGGGGGGATACGCAGTATTTT. This codes for CASSLTVGGPRGDTQYF.

The chain carries TRBV19 and TRBJ1-2; no firm D call. The germline gives CDR1 LNHDA, CDR2 SQIVND (reference sequence). There are 15 residues in the CDR3. V lost 8 bases to trimming and J lost 4 bases, with 20 bases between them. CDR3: CASRKWEDLFYGYTF. CDR3 nucleotides: TGTGCCAGTCGCAAATGGGAGGATTTATTCTATGGCTACACCTTC.

The chain employs TRBV5-1 and TRBJ2-7, with TRBD1 identical over 7 bases. This CDR3 comprises 14 residues. CDR1 and CDR2 (germline): SGHRS, YFSETQ. V shed 0 bases, J shed 3 bases, and the junction held 3 bases outside the gene matches. The CDR3 protein is CASSLDWDSYEQYF. In nucleotides, the CDR3 is TGCGCCAGCAGCTTGGACTGGGACAGCTACGAGCAGTACTTC.

V and J are TRBV4-3 and TRBJ1-1; no reliable D call. The CDR3 is made up of 14 amino acids. Looked up from germline, CDR1 is LGHNA and CDR2 is YSLEER. The V and J ends lost 2 bases and 6 bases respectively, with 13 bases between them. CDR3 region: CASSQKSGNAEAFF. The CDR3 bases are TGCGCCAGCAGCCAAAAGTCAGGTAACGCTGAAGCTTTCTTT.

The CDR3 DNA is TGTGCCAGCGGGGCAGGGCAGACCTACGAGCAGTACTTC. Protein: CASGAGQTYEQYF. The V and J genes are TRBV13 and TRBJ2-7; a possible D gene is TRBD1 (5 bases). The CDR3 spans 13 residues. The germline V gene encodes CDR1 PRHDT and CDR2 FYEKMQ (reference sequence). V dropped 8 bases and J dropped 2 bases, with 13 bases sitting between them.

This clone turned up a few times. The chain is built from TRBV18 and TRBJ1-3; TRBD1 might be the D (5 bases). CDR3 length equals 14 residues. In germline, CDR1 is KGHSH, CDR2 LQKENI. Trimming removed 3 bases at V and 6 bases at J, with 12 bases between. CDR3 region: CASSPRVVANTIYF. CDR3 DNA sequence: TGTGCCAGCTCACCCAGGGTTGTTGCAAACACCATATATTTT.

CDR3 nucleotides: TGTGCCAGTAGTATGCGGGACGGGGGCTACAATGAGCAGTTCTTC. Amino acid sequence: CASSMRDGGYNEQFF. The rearrangement joins TRBV19 to TRBJ2-1; D possibly corresponds to TRBD2 (6 bases). The CDR3 has 15 amino acids. The V and J ends lost 3 bases and 3 bases respectively, with 12 bases between them. Germline CDR1 is LNHDA and CDR2 is SQIVND (reference sequence). Supplemented by reference TRBV19 and TRBJ2-1, the full variable domain reads DGGITQSPKYLFRKEGQNVTLSCEQNLNHDAMYWYRQDPGQGLRLIYYSQIVNDFQKGDIAEGYSVSREKKESFPLTVTSAQKNPTAFYLCASSMRDGGYNEQFFGPGTRLTVL.

The chain links TRBV1 to TRBJ2-3; the table's D call, TRBD2, has no DNA check behind it. TRBV1 is a pseudogene segment. The CDR3 runs 17 residues. This chain's CDR3 is CTSRPSRGKDCTDTQYF. The DNA of the CDR3 is TGCACCAGCAGACCCAGCCGGGGGAAGGACTGCACAGATACGCAGTATTTT.

The genes are TRBV28 and TRBJ1-1; 9 bases are a match to TRBD1. This CDR3 is 16 amino acids long. CDR1 MDHEN and CDR2 SYDVKM come from the germline V gene. V was clipped by 2 bases and J by 6 bases; unmatched bases: 10. CDR3 bases: TGTGCCAGCAGTTTAGGGGCTGGGACAGGGAGTCCTGAAGCTTTCTTT. It is translated as CASSLGAGTGSPEAFF.

The chain combines TRBV5-1 with TRBJ2-2; 10 bases are shared with TRBD2. Germline V gene sequence: CDR1 SGHRS, CDR2 YFSETQ. The CDR3 is 18 residues long. V lost 0 bases and J lost 0; bases outside the gene matches: 5. CDR3 residues: CASSLVSGGEPNTGELFF. As DNA, the CDR3 is TGCGCCAGCAGCTTGGTCAGCGGGGGGGAGCCGAACACCGGGGAGCTGTTTTTT.

The rearrangement links TRBV15 to TRBJ2-7; 8 positions match TRBD1. V lost 0 bases, J lost 2 bases, and 18 bases stayed unmatched. Germline CDR1 LNHNV, CDR2 YYDKDF (reference sequence). The CDR3 loop spans 20 amino acids. This CDR3 is CATSREVGQVVHGATYEQYF. CDR3 nucleotide sequence: TGTGCCACCAGCAGAGAGGTGGGACAGGTGGTTCACGGGGCTACCTACGAGCAGTACTTC. Drawing the rest from reference TRBV15 and TRBJ2-7, the complete variable domain is DAMVIQNPRYQVTQFGKPVTLSCSQTLNHNVMYWYQQKSSQAPKLLFHYYDKDFNNEADTPDNFQSRRPNTSFCFLDIRSPGLGDTAMYLCATSREVGQVVHGATYEQYFGPGTRLTVT.

J is TRBJ1-1 and V is TRBV30, with 12 bases matching TRBD1. The CDR3 spans 15 residues. After removal of 1 base from V and 4 bases from J, the junction contained 4 bases not matched to a gene. Germline CDR1 GTSNPN, CDR2 SVGIG (reference sequence). The CDR3 DNA reads as TGTGCCTGGAGTGGGGACAGGGGGCCTGGCACTGAAGCTTTCTTT. Translated: CAWSGDRGPGTEAFF.

The chain has TRBV15 and TRBJ1-2, with a tentative D call TRBD1 (5 bases). V lost 0 bases and J 7 bases, leaving 18 bases between the germline ends. In germline, CDR1 is LNHNV, CDR2 YYDKDF (reference sequence). The length of the CDR3 is 16 residues. The CDR3 DNA reads as TGTGCCACCAGCAGAGAGGGGCAGGTACCTTGGCCTGGCTACACCTTC. Encoded protein: CATSREGQVPWPGYTF. Drawing the rest from reference TRBV15 and TRBJ1-2, the complete variable domain is DAMVIQNPRYQVTQFGKPVTLSCSQTLNHNVMYWYQQKSSQAPKLLFHYYDKDFNNEADTPDNFQSRRPNTSFCFLDIRSPGLGDTAMYLCATSREGQVPWPGYTFGSGTRLTVV.

V and J are TRBV14 and TRBJ2-7, with TRBD2 matching over 9 bases. CDR1 and CDR2 from the germline V gene are SGHDN and FVKESK. The V gene end was trimmed by 4 bases and the J gene end by 2 bases; junction bases not matched to a gene: 3. The CDR3 has 14 residues. The CDR3 region is CASSRGTSTYEQYF. CDR3 coding DNA: TGTGCCAGCAGCCGAGGGACTAGCACCTACGAGCAGTACTTC.

The genes are TRBV28 and TRBJ1-5; 8 bases are shared with TRBD1. The CDR3 spans 19 residues. The germline V gene encodes CDR1 MDHEN and CDR2 SYDVKM. V was pared by 6 bases and J by 1 base, with 17 bases of the junction left unmatched. DNA for the CDR3: TGTGCCAGCAGACTGGGGGGGACAGGCGGGGGTGGGAGCAATCAGCCCCAGCATTTT. Translation gives CASRLGGTGGGGSNQPQHF.

The V and J genes are TRBV29-1 and TRBJ2-2; 9 positions match TRBD2. With V trimmed by 6 bases and J by 6 bases, 11 bases remained unmatched. The CDR3 covers 15 residues. The germline CDR1 and CDR2 sequences are SQVTM and ANQGSEA. Here the CDR3 DNA reads TGCAGCGTCGCTCGAATTAGCGGGAGAGCCGGGGAGCTGTTTTTT. It yields the protein CSVARISGRAGELFF.

The chain links TRBV7-9 to TRBJ1-6, with TRBD1 identical over 10 bases. The V and J ends lost 2 bases and 7 bases, in that order; junction bases with no gene match: 2. The CDR3 is 15 residues long. The germline V gene encodes CDR1 SEHNR and CDR2 FQNEAQ (reference sequence). The DNA for the CDR3 is TGTGCCAGCAGCTTACCGGGACAGGGGAATTCACCCCTCCACTTT. Translating gives CASSLPGQGNSPLHF.